This record concerns one T cell receptor (beta chain) sequence. What it binds is not known. The data stem from a study of identical twins. Study conclusions and caveats: These conclusions were based on statistical analysis (cross-sectional, not following the same donors). Twin sharing of out-of-frame TCR alpha was underestimated by models in monozygotic pairs.

TCRdb used MiXCR to reprocess the 5' RACE reads, holding one entry per CDR3 protein. This repertoire shows about 530,000 distinct CDR3 sequences, more than 20% found once; its top ten account for 0.48%. The CDR3 totals 16 residues. V was shortened by 2 bases and J by 5 bases, with 17 bases between the two germline ends. In germline, CDR1 is MNHNS, CDR2 SASEGT. These sequences were also reported in another study, on yellow fever vaccine responses in identical twins.

The clonotype originates from a woman aged 18 to 35 in good health. The chain has TRBV6-1 and TRBJ2-3, with a tentative D call TRBD2 (6 bases). What was sequenced was CD4+ T cells sorted from blood. The CDR3 DNA is TGTGCCAGCAGTGAATTGGTAGGAGGGAGTCGAGATACGCAGTATTTT. This gives the protein CASSELVGGSRDTQYF.